These 18 T cell receptor beta chains were all obtained from the same sample, sequenced in a study of T cell repertoires in cytomegalovirus infection. Their antigens are not known. TCRdb reanalysed the reads using MiXCR and keeps one entry per CDR3 protein. This table holds approximately 730,000 distinct CDR3 sequences, around 30% found once. The sample here was cultured PBMCs, taken from culture after CMV antigen stimulation. The receptors stem from a human donor in good health (CMV status not recorded). Some clones in this sample may be carry-over from other donors' samples.

This clonotype was counted only a few times. The chain has TRBV7-8 and TRBJ2-3, with 7 bases lining up with TRBD2. CDR3 size: 17 residues. The V segment lost 2 bases and the J segment 6 bases; nucleotides outside the gene matches: 14. The V gene's germline CDR1 is SGHVS and CDR2 FQNEAQ. The CDR3 sequence is CASSLRRLAWRGDTQYF. DNA for the CDR3: TGTGCCAGCAGCTTAAGAAGACTAGCCTGGCGTGGCGATACGCAGTATTTT.

The rearrangement joins TRBV7-9 to TRBJ2-1; the D is unclear. The CDR3 spans 12 residues. CDR1 is SEHNR, CDR2 FQNEAQ, per germline (reference sequence). V lost 2 bases to trimming and J lost 8 bases, with 7 bases between them. The CDR3 protein is CASSLNPDEQFF. As DNA, the CDR3 is TGTGCCAGCAGCTTAAACCCTGATGAGCAGTTCTTC. Variable domain in full (rest from reference TRBV7-9 and TRBJ2-1): DTGVSQNPRHKITKRGQNVTFRCDPISEHNRLYWYRQTLGQGPEFLTYFQNEAQLEKSRLLSDRFSAERPKGSFSTLEIQRTEQGDSAMYLCASSLNPDEQFFGPGTRLTVL.

This clonotype turned up a few times. DNA of the CDR3: TGCAGTGCTACAGGGAAGAACACCGGGGAGCTGTTTTTT. Its translation is CSATGKNTGELFF. The chain combines TRBV20-1 with TRBJ2-2; D perhaps matches TRBD1 (5 bases). CDR3 length: 13 residues. V was trimmed by 4 bases and J by 1 base, leaving 7 bases between them. Germline V CDR1 and CDR2: DFQATT, SNEGSKA (reference sequence).

The chain joins TRBV20-1 to TRBJ1-5; unclear D gene. The V end was cut by 3 bases, the J end by 4 bases, with 13 bases between. The length of the CDR3 is 14 residues. Germline V gives CDR1 DFQATT, CDR2 SNEGSKA (reference sequence). CDR3 region: CSASTEGRNQPQHF. The CDR3 nucleotides read TGCAGTGCTAGCACAGAGGGAAGGAATCAGCCCCAGCATTTT.

This rearrangement joins TRBV4-1 to TRBJ2-3; 9 bases map to TRBD1. The germline gives CDR1 MGHRA, CDR2 YSYEKL. The CDR3 sequence is 15 residues long. J was trimmed by 3 bases and V by 6 bases; bases with no gene match: 7. The CDR3 reads CASRSGTGRTDTQYF. The CDR3 bases are TGCGCCAGCAGGTCCGGGACAGGGAGAACAGATACGCAGTATTTT.

The gene calls are TRBV25-1 and TRBJ1-2, with TRBD1 as a possible D gene (5 bases). CDR3 size: 14 residues. Trimming took 4 bases from V and 2 from J, leaving 11 bases between them. Germline CDR1 and CDR2: MGHDK and SYGVNS. The CDR3 sequence is CASSGEGWNYGYTF. The CDR3 DNA is TGTGCCAGCAGTGGGGAGGGGTGGAACTATGGCTACACCTTC.

The sample holds a few counts of this clonotype. The rearrangement joins TRBV19 to TRBJ1-2; a possible D gene is TRBD1 (5 bases). Per germline, CDR1 LNHDA and CDR2 SQIVND (reference sequence). The CDR3 is 13 residues long. Trimming stripped 6 bases from V and 8 bases from J, with 16 bases between. CDR3 loop: CASRRGVGYGYTF. In nucleotides, the CDR3 is TGTGCCAGTAGGCGAGGGGTTGGGTACGGCTACACCTTC.

This chain connects TRBV12-5 to TRBJ1-2, with D perhaps matching TRBD1 (5 bases). Deletions cut 7 bases from V and 5 bases from J, with 14 bases between. The CDR3 runs to 13 residues. Germline V gives CDR1 LGHNT, CDR2 FRNRAP. The CDR3 loop is CASVYGGGYGYTF. The CDR3 DNA is TGTGCTAGTGTTTATGGGGGGGGATATGGCTACACCTTC.

In its sample, this clonotype was seen a few times. The chain links TRBV7-8 to TRBJ1-5; D gene ambiguous. The CDR3 contains 16 residues. Germline assignment: CDR1 SGHVS and CDR2 FQNEAQ. Trimming stripped 4 bases from V and 2 bases from J, with 15 bases between. The CDR3 is CASSSQITIRNQPQHF. The CDR3 bases are TGTGCCAGCAGCTCACAAATCACCATCCGCAATCAGCCCCAGCATTTT.

The rearrangement links TRBV12-3 or TRBV12-4 to TRBJ2-7; 8 bases map to TRBD2. The CDR3 spans 15 residues. The V and J ends lost 4 bases and 1 base, in that order; junction bases with no gene match: 6. The CDR3 is CASSSRAGGSYEQYF. The DNA for the CDR3 is TGTGCCAGCAGTTCGCGGGCGGGAGGATCCTACGAGCAGTACTTC.

This chain uses TRBV11-3 with TRBJ2-5; D possibly matches TRBD1 or TRBD2 (5 bases each). CDR1 is SGHNT, CDR2 YENEEA, per germline. This CDR3 is 13 amino acids long. V was trimmed by 3 bases and J by 3 bases, leaving 8 bases between them. The CDR3 region is CASSLGVEETQYF. The DNA for the CDR3 is TGTGCCAGCAGCTTGGGGGTGGAAGAGACCCAGTACTTC.

This clonotype was seen only a few times. The chain combines TRBV6-1 with TRBJ2-3, with D unclear. This CDR3 spans 17 amino acids. Trimming removed 2 bases at V and 0 bases at J, with 15 bases between. The germline gives CDR1 MNHNS, CDR2 SASEGT. CDR3 sequence reads: CASSERPGGSSTDTQYF. CDR3 nucleotides: TGTGCCAGCAGTGAACGACCCGGCGGCTCTAGCACAGATACGCAGTATTTT.

In this sample, this clonotype turned up a few times. V is TRBV15 and J is TRBJ2-3; perhaps TRBD2 as D (6 bases). This CDR3 has 16 amino acids. Trimming took 5 bases from V and 2 from J, leaving 17 bases between them. The germline V gene has CDR1 LNHNV and CDR2 YYDKDF (reference sequence). CDR3 nucleotides: TGTGCCACCAGCCTGGGGACTCGACCGTCCACAGATACGCAGTATTTT. Translation: CATSLGTRPSTDTQYF.

This clonotype turned up a few times. The chain carries TRBV7-2 and TRBJ2-2; no reliable D call. Germline V gives CDR1 SGHTA, CDR2 FQGNSA. Trimming took 1 base from V and 7 from J, leaving 10 bases between them. This CDR3 comprises 14 residues. This CDR3 is CASSLGFAHGELFF. The DNA for the CDR3 is TGTGCCAGCAGCTTAGGCTTCGCCCACGGGGAGCTGTTTTTT.

There are a few counts of this clonotype. This sequence joins TRBV7-2 and TRBJ1-5; a possible D gene is TRBD1 (5 bases). Trimming cost V 8 bases and J 0 bases, with 14 bases left between them. The germline V gene encodes CDR1 SGHTA and CDR2 FQGNSA. CDR3 length equals 15 residues. CDR3 sequence: CASGTGADSNQPQHF. In DNA, the CDR3 is TGTGCCAGCGGGACGGGAGCCGATAGCAATCAGCCCCAGCATTTT.

The table lists this clonotype with many counts. The CDR3 sequence: CASSLAGTKNTEAFF. In DNA, the CDR3 is TGTGCCAGCAGCTTAGCCGGGACAAAGAACACTGAAGCTTTCTTT. The chain links TRBV7-2 to TRBJ1-1; D possibly corresponds to TRBD1 (6 bases). V was shortened by 0 bases and J by 1 base, with 9 bases between the two germline ends. Germline values: CDR1 SGHTA, CDR2 FQGNSA. This CDR3 has 15 amino acids. The entire variable domain, with the rest obtained from reference TRBV7-2 and TRBJ1-1, is as follows: GAGVSQSPSNKVTEKGKDVELRCDPISGHTALYWYRQSLGQGLEFLIYFQGNSAPDKSGLPSDRFSAERTGGSVSTLTIQRTQQEDSAVYLCASSLAGTKNTEAFFGQGTRLTVV.

The V and J genes are TRBV4-1 and TRBJ2-1; no reliable D call. Germline V gene sequence: CDR1 MGHRA, CDR2 YSYEKL. The CDR3 consists of 18 residues. V was trimmed by 0 bases and J by 0 bases, leaving 15 bases between them. CDR3 coding DNA: TGCGCCAGCAGCCAAGAGCTTCTACGGACGAGCTCCTACAATGAGCAGTTCTTC. It encodes CASSQELLRTSSYNEQFF.

This clonotype appeared a few times. The chain is built from TRBV6-2 or TRBV6-3 and TRBJ2-3; no definite D call. The germline V and J ends were trimmed by 2 bases and 6 bases, with 15 bases remaining between them. Germline V lookup: CDR1 MNHEY, CDR2 SVGEGT. This CDR3 contains 15 residues. CDR3: CASSYQAYLRDTQYF. The CDR3 bases are TGTGCCAGCAGTTACCAAGCCTACCTCCGGGATACGCAGTATTTT.